Below are 25 T cell receptor beta chains sequenced from a single sample in a study of T cell repertoires in cytomegalovirus infection. Their specific antigens are unknown. MiXCR, run by TCRdb on the reads, gives a single entry per CDR3 protein. In the table there are roughly 280,000 distinct CDR3 sequences, around 20% of which are singletons. Sample: cultured PBMCs, taken from culture after CMV antigen stimulation. The receptors were sampled from a human donor in good health (CMV status not recorded). Some clones in this sample may be carry-over from other donors' samples.

This clonotype was observed a few times. The V gene is TRBV7-8, the J gene TRBJ2-1; D is ambiguous. Germline V CDR1 and CDR2: SGHVS, FQNEAQ. The CDR3 has 19 amino acids. The V end was cut by 2 bases, the J end by 0 bases, with 20 bases between. The CDR3 DNA sequence: TGTGCCAGCAGCTTACCCCGTTACGAGCCGCGGAGCTCCTACAATGAGCAGTTCTTC. Its protein product is CASSLPRYEPRSSYNEQFF.

This clonotype was observed at least ten times. The rearrangement joins TRBV6-6 to TRBJ2-7; either TRBD1 or TRBD2 may supply D (5 bases each). Germline V gene sequence: CDR1 MNHNY, CDR2 SVGAGI (reference sequence). The CDR3 is 16 amino acids. V was trimmed by 2 bases and J by 5 bases, leaving 19 bases between them. CDR3 DNA sequence: TGTGCCAGCAGTTACCCCTTCTGGGGCGATAGCGACGAGCAGTACTTC. Translating gives CASSYPFWGDSDEQYF.

The chain couples TRBV12-3 or TRBV12-4 to TRBJ1-1; TRBD1 is a possible D gene (6 bases). V lost 3 bases, J lost 4 bases, and 9 bases lay in between. The CDR3 contains 13 residues. CDR3 sequence (DNA): TGTGCCAGCAGTTTCAGGGGTGTCACTGAAGCTTTCTTT. It specifies CASSFRGVTEAFF.

The rearrangement links TRBV6-2 or TRBV6-3 to TRBJ1-5; D call uncertain. This CDR3 contains 11 residues. V dropped 5 bases and J dropped 7 bases, with 6 bases sitting between them. Germline loops: CDR1 MNHEY, CDR2 SVGEGT. CDR3 sequence reads: CASSRGQPQHF. The CDR3 nucleotides read TGTGCCAGCAGTCGAGGGCAGCCCCAGCATTTT.

V is TRBV6-2 or TRBV6-3 and J is TRBJ2-3, with 15 nucleotides matching TRBD2. The CDR3 covers 16 residues. The germline V gene has CDR1 MNHEY and CDR2 SVGEGT. V was pared by 7 bases and J by 4 bases, with 6 bases of the junction left unmatched. The chain's CDR3 is CASTSGLAGGSDTQYF. CDR3 sequence (DNA): TGTGCCAGCACCTCGGGACTAGCGGGAGGATCAGATACGCAGTATTTT.

The sample holds one count of this clonotype. The J gene is TRBJ2-1, the V gene TRBV7-3; TRBD1 matches at 7 bases. CDR3 length: 17 amino acids. The germline V gene has CDR1 SGHTA and CDR2 FQGTGA. Germline trimming cut 3 bases from V and 3 bases from J; bases unmatched to any gene: 11. CDR3 protein: CASSLLLGSGGYNEQFF. In nucleotides, the CDR3 is TGTGCCAGCAGCTTGCTCCTGGGGTCAGGGGGCTACAATGAGCAGTTCTTC. Supplemented by reference TRBV7-3 and TRBJ2-1, the full variable domain reads GAGVSQTPSNKVTEKGKYVELRCDPISGHTALYWYRQSLGQGPEFLIYFQGTGAADDSGLPNDRFFAVRPEGSVSTLKIQRTERGDSAVYLCASSLLLGSGGYNEQFFGPGTRLTVL.

This chain links TRBV28 with TRBJ2-3; 7 positions match TRBD2. The CDR3 is 16 amino acids. V gave up 5 bases and J gave up 1 base; unmatched junction bases: 9. CDR1 and CDR2 (germline): MDHEN, SYDVKM. The CDR3 loop is CASSEGRASGTDTQYF. CDR3 in DNA: TGTGCCAGCAGTGAGGGGAGGGCCAGTGGCACAGATACGCAGTATTTT.

In this sample, this clonotype turned up many times. The V gene is TRBV7-2, the J gene TRBJ2-3; 7 bases are a match to TRBD2. The CDR3 sequence is 15 residues long. Germline V gene lookup returns CDR1 SGHTA and CDR2 FQGNSA. Trimming removed 5 bases from V and 4 bases from J; junction bases left unmatched: 9. CDR3 residues: CASSRRGGTSDTQYF. The CDR3 DNA follows: TGTGCCAGCAGCCGGAGGGGAGGGACTTCAGATACGCAGTATTTT. Full variable domain (outside the CDR3, taken from reference TRBV7-2 and TRBJ2-3): GAGVSQSPSNKVTEKGKDVELRCDPISGHTALYWYRQSLGQGLEFLIYFQGNSAPDKSGLPSDRFSAERTGGSVSTLTIQRTQQEDSAVYLCASSRRGGTSDTQYFGPGTRLTVL.

This clonotype was seen ten or more times. The chain uses TRBV18 and TRBJ2-2, with 7 bases matching TRBD2. V dropped 3 bases and J dropped 5; count of bases not matched to a gene: 9. The CDR3 is 16 amino acids. The germline CDR1 and CDR2 sequences are KGHSH and LQKENI. CDR3 bases: TGTGCCAGCTCACCCTTAGCCGCGGGAGAAACCGGGGAGCTGTTTTTT. Translating it yields CASSPLAAGETGELFF.

This clonotype was found a few times. The DNA for the CDR3 is TGTGCCAGCAGTTACCTCCCGAGACTAGCGAGACGGGAGGTCTACGAGCAGTACTTC. Its protein product is CASSYLPRLARREVYEQYF. The chain uses TRBV6-2 or TRBV6-3 and TRBJ2-7, with 8 bases identical to TRBD2. From germline, CDR1 is MNHEY and CDR2 SVGEGT. This CDR3 region has 19 residues. Losses at the gene ends were 2 bases for V and 3 bases for J; bases not matched to a gene: 18.

V usage is TRBV25-1 and J usage is TRBJ2-7; D is perhaps TRBD1 (6 bases). CDR1 is MGHDK, CDR2 SYGVNS, per germline. The CDR3 length is 13 residues. V dropped 3 bases and J dropped 2 bases, with 8 bases sitting between them. The CDR3 sequence is CASSDRGPYEQYF. CDR3 bases: TGTGCCAGCAGTGACAGGGGCCCCTACGAGCAGTACTTC.

The V gene is TRBV6-5, the J gene TRBJ2-5; 10 bases match TRBD2. The CDR3 has 15 residues. Germline loops: CDR1 MNHEY, CDR2 SVGAGI. J gave up 3 bases and V 6 bases, and 7 bases lay outside the gene matches. This CDR3 is CASSLFGLAEETQYF. Written as DNA, the CDR3 is TGTGCCAGCAGCCTTTTTGGACTAGCGGAAGAGACCCAGTACTTC.

V is TRBV12-3 or TRBV12-4 and J is TRBJ1-1; 7 bases are a match to TRBD1. V lost 8 bases, J lost 1 base, and 7 bases stayed unmatched. This CDR3 contains 14 residues. The CDR3 DNA reads TGTGCCAGCCAGGGGGTATTAGGGAACACTGAAGCTTTCTTT. It translates to CASQGVLGNTEAFF.

This sequence joins TRBV6-2 or TRBV6-3 and TRBJ1-2; D is unclear. Germline CDR1 and CDR2: MNHEY and SVGEGT. The CDR3 loop spans 14 amino acids. The ends were cut back, 2 bases at V and 3 bases at J, with 10 bases in the middle. DNA of the CDR3: TGTGCCAGCAGTTACGGAGGATTCGACTATGGCTACACCTTC. Translating gives CASSYGGFDYGYTF.

This clonotype was observed many times. This CDR3 is CASSSLTALAKNIQYF. The CDR3, as DNA: TGTGCCAGCAGTTCTCTGACAGCACTAGCCAAAAACATTCAGTACTTC. The genes are TRBV12-3 or TRBV12-4 and TRBJ2-4, with D possibly being TRBD1 (5 bases). The CDR3 consists of 16 residues. Between the trimmed V and J ends, which lost 4 bases and 0 bases, there was a span of 13 bases.

V gene TRBV3-1 combines with J gene TRBJ2-1, with D uncertain. Trimming shortened V by 2 bases and J by 6 bases, and 11 bases separated the two germline ends. Germline V gene sequence: CDR1 LGHDT, CDR2 YNNKEL (reference sequence). There are 14 residues in the CDR3. As DNA, the CDR3 is TGTGCCAGCAGCCAAAAATGGCCGGGCAATGAGCAGTTCTTC. It specifies CASSQKWPGNEQFF.

The chain couples TRBV11-2 to TRBJ2-3, with TRBD2 identical over 13 bases. The CDR3 consists of 16 residues. J was trimmed by 3 bases and V by 6 bases; bases with no gene match: 6. Germline loops: CDR1 SGHAT, CDR2 FQNNGV. The CDR3, as DNA: TGTGCCAGCAGTCAATGGACTAGCGGGAGAACAGATACGCAGTATTTT. Amino acids: CASSQWTSGRTDTQYF.

This clonotype was picked up a small number of times. The chain employs TRBV5-4 and TRBJ2-1; 7 bases line up with TRBD2. CDR3 length: 14 residues. The V gene's germline CDR1 is SGHNT and CDR2 YYREEE (reference sequence). V lost 1 base, J lost 5 bases, and 3 bases stayed unmatched. The CDR3 is CASSLLLANNEQFF. CDR3 sequence (DNA): TGTGCCAGCAGCTTGCTACTAGCGAACAATGAGCAGTTCTTC.

CDR3 sequence: CASSRTGDSTEAFF. The DNA of the CDR3 is TGTGCCAGCAGCAGAACAGGGGATTCCACTGAAGCTTTCTTT. The chain is built from TRBV6-5 and TRBJ1-1; 7 nucleotides match TRBD1. The V gene end was trimmed by 6 bases and the J gene end by 4 bases; junction bases not matched to a gene: 8. The CDR3 consists of 14 residues. Germline loops: CDR1 MNHEY, CDR2 SVGAGI.

The table lists this clonotype with many counts. The V gene is TRBV10-3, the J gene TRBJ2-1; TRBD2 agrees at 9 bases. With V trimmed by 11 bases and J by 8 bases, 10 bases remained unmatched. CDR1 is ENHRY, CDR2 SYGVKD, per germline. This CDR3 is built from 13 residues. CDR3 DNA sequence: TGTGCCCATCGGGAACTAGCGGGCGATGAGCAGTTCTTC. Its translation: CAHRELAGDEQFF.

CDR3 protein: CAIRGDREQETQYF. The CDR3 coding sequence is TGTGCCATCAGGGGGGACAGGGAGCAAGAGACCCAGTACTTC. The chain joins TRBV10-3 to TRBJ2-5; 9 nucleotides align to TRBD1. The CDR3 loop spans 14 amino acids. Losses at the gene ends were 6 bases for V and 2 bases for J; bases not matched to a gene: 4. The germline CDR1 and CDR2 sequences are ENHRY and SYGVKD.

For this clonotype: This may come from a read error, since a much larger clone is one base off. The chain is built from TRBV7-2 and TRBJ1-2; the D gene is possibly TRBD1 (5 bases). This CDR3 comprises 14 residues. Germline assignment: CDR1 SGHTA and CDR2 FQGNSA. In DNA form, the CDR3 reads TGTGCCAGCAGCTCCGTGGGGGGGGATTATGGCTACAACTTC. It yields the protein CASSSVGGDYGYNF.

This clonotype was detected a few times. The J gene is TRBJ2-3, the V gene TRBV20-1, with 7 bases fitting TRBD2. With 6 bases clipped from V and 4 bases from J, the junction kept 13 bases outside the gene matches. CDR3 length: 15 amino acids. The V gene's germline CDR1 is DFQATT and CDR2 SNEGSKA (reference sequence). CDR3 protein: CSARPSGGLPDTQYF. In DNA form, the CDR3 reads TGCAGTGCCCGCCCTTCGGGAGGCCTCCCAGATACGCAGTATTTT.

In this sample, this clonotype turned up a few times. This chain joins TRBV28 and TRBJ1-2; the D is unclear. V dropped 4 bases and J dropped 4 bases, with 10 bases sitting between them. The length of the CDR3 is 13 residues. CDR1 and CDR2 (germline): MDHEN, SYDVKM. The CDR3 DNA follows: TGTGCCAGCAGTTCCGCGAACTTCTATGGCTACACCTTC. Amino acid sequence: CASSSANFYGYTF.

The V call is TRBV23-1, the J call TRBJ2-5; D is ambiguous. TRBV23-1 is an ORF, with its function uncertain. This CDR3 is 11 amino acids long. The CDR3 loop reads CAPLTRETQYF. The CDR3 bases are TGCGCTCCACTAACACGAGAGACCCAGTACTTC.